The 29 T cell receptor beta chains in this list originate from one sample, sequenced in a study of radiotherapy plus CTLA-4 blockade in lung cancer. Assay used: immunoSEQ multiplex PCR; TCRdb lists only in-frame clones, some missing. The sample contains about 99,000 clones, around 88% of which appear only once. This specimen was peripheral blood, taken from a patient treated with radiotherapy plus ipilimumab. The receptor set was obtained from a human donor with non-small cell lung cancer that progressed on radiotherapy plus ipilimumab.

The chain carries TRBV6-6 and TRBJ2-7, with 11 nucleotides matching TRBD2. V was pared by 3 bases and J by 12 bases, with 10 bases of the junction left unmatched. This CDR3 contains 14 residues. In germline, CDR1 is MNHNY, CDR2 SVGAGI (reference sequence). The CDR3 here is CASSYATSGTFAYF. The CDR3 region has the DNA TGTGCCAGCAGTTATGCGACTAGCGGGACTTTCGCGTACTTC.

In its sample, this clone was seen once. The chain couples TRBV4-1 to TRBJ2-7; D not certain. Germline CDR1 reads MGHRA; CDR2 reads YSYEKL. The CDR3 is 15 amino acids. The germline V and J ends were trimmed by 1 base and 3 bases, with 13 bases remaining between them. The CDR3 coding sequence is TGCGCCAGCAGCCAAGGCCCAGGCCTGGGCTACGAGCAGTACTTC. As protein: CASSQGPGLGYEQYF.

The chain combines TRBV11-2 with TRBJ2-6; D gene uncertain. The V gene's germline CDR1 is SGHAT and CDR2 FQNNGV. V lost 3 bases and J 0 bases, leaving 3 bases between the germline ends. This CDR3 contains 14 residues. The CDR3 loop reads CASSLPSGANVLTF. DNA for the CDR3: TGTGCCAGCAGCTTGCCCTCTGGGGCCAACGTCCTGACTTTC.

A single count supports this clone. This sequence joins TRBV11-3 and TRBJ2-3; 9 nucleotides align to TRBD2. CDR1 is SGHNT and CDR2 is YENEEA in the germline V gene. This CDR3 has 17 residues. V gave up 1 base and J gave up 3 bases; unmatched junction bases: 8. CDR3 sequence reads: CASSLAAAGGPTDTQYF. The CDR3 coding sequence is TGTGCCAGCAGCTTAGCCGCGGCGGGAGGGCCAACAGATACGCAGTATTTT.

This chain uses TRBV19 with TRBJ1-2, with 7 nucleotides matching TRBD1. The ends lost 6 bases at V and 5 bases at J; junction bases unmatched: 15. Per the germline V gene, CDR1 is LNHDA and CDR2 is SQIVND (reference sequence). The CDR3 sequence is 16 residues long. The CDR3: CASRAAGGSVEYGYTF. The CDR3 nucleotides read TGTGCCAGTAGAGCGGCAGGGGGGTCAGTGGAGTATGGCTACACCTTC.

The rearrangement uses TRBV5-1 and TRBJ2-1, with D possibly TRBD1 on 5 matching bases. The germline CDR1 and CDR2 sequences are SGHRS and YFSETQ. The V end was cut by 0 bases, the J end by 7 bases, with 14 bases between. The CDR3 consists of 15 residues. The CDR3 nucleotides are TGCGCCAGCAGCTTGGCGCCAGGGCCGGAAAATGAGCAGTTCTTC. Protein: CASSLAPGPENEQFF.

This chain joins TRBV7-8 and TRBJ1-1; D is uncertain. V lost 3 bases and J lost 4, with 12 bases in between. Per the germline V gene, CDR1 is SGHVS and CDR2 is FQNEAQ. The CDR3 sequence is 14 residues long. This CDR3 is CASSLIEGGTEAFF. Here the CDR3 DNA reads TGTGCCAGCAGCTTGATCGAGGGTGGCACTGAAGCTTTCTTT.

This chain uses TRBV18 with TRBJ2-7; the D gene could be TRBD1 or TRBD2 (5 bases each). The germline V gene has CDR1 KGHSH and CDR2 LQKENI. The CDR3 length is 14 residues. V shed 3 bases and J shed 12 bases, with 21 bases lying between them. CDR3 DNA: TGTGCCAGCTCACCCAGAGCCCGGGACGAAACGCTGTACTTC. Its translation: CASSPRARDETLYF.

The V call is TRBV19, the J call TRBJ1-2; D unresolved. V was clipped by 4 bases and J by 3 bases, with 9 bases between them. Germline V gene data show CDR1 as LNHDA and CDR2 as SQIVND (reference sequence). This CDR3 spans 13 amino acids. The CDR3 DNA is TGTGCCAGTAGTAAGGCGGGCCACTATGGCTACACCTTC. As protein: CASSKAGHYGYTF.

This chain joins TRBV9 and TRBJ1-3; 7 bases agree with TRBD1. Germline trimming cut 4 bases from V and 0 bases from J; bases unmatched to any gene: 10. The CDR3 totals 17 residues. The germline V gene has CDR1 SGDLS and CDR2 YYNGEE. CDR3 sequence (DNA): TGTGCCAGCAGCTCCGACCCACAGGGGCACTCTGGAAACACCATATATTTT. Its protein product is CASSSDPQGHSGNTIYF.

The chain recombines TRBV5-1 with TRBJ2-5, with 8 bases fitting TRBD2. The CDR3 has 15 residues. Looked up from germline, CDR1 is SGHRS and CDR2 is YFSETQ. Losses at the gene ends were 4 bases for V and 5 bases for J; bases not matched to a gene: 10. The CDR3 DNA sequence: TGCGCCAGCAGCCCAAGCGGGAGAAACGTGGAGACCCAGTACTTC. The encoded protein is CASSPSGRNVETQYF.

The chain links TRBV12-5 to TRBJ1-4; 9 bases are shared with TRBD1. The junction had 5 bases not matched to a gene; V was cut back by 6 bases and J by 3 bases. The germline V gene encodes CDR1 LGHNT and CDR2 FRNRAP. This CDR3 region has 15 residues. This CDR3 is CASGPDRGANEKLFF. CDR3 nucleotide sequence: TGTGCTAGTGGCCCAGACAGGGGGGCTAATGAAAAACTGTTTTTT.

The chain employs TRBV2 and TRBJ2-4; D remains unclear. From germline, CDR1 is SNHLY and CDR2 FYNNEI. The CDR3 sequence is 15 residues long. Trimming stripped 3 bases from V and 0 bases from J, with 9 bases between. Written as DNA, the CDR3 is TGTGCCAGCAGTGATTTTGAGCTAGCCAAAAACATTCAGTACTTC. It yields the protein CASSDFELAKNIQYF.

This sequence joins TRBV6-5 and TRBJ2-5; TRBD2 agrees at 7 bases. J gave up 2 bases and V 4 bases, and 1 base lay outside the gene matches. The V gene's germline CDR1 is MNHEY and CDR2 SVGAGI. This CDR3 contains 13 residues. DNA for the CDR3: TGTGCCAGCAGTTGGGAGGGACAAGAGACCCAGTACTTC. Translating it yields CASSWEGQETQYF.

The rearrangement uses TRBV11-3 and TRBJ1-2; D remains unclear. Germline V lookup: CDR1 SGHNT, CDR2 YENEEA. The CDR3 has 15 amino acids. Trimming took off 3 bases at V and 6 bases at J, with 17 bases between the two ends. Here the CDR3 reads CASSLTGNRADGYTF. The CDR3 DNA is TGTGCCAGCAGCTTGACGGGGAATCGAGCAGATGGCTACACCTTC.

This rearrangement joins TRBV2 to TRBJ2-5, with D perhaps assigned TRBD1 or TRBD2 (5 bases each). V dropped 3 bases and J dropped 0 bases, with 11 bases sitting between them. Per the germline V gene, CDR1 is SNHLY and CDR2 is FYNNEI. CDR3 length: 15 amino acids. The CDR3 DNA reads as TGTGCCAGCAGTGACCGGGACGCCTACCAAGAGACCCAGTACTTC. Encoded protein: CASSDRDAYQETQYF.

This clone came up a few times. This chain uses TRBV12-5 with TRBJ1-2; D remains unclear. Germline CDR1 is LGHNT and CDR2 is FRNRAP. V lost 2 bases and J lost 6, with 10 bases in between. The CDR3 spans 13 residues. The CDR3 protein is CASGLNPGDGYTF. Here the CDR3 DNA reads TGTGCTAGTGGTTTGAACCCAGGAGATGGCTACACCTTC. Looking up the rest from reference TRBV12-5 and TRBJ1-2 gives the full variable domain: DARVTQTPRHKVTEMGQEVTMRCQPILGHNTVFWYRQTMMQGLELLAYFRNRAPLDDSGMPKDRFSAEMPDATLATLKIQPSEPRDSAVYFCASGLNPGDGYTFGSGTRLTVV.

CDR3 sequence: CASSGAGGEGTEAFF. The CDR3 coding sequence is TGTGCCAGCAGCGGGGCAGGGGGCGAAGGCACTGAAGCTTTCTTT. The chain has TRBV5-4 and TRBJ1-1; TRBD1 matches at 8 bases. The germline gives CDR1 SGHNT, CDR2 YYREEE (reference sequence). J lost 4 bases, V lost 4 bases, and 9 bases had no gene match. There are 15 residues in the CDR3.

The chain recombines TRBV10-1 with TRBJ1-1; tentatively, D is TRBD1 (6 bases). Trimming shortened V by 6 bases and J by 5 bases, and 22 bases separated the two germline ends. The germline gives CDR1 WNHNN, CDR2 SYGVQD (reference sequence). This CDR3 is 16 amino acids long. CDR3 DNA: TGCGCCAGCAGCCCCAAAAGGTGGGAGGGGGAAACTGAAGCTTTCTTT. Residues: CASSPKRWEGETEAFF.

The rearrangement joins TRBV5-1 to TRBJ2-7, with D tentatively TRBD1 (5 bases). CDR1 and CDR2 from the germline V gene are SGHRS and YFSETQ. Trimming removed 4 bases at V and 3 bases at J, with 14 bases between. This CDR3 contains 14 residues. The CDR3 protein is CASSGQGEHYEQYF. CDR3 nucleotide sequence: TGCGCCAGCAGCGGGCAGGGCGAACACTACGAGCAGTACTTC.

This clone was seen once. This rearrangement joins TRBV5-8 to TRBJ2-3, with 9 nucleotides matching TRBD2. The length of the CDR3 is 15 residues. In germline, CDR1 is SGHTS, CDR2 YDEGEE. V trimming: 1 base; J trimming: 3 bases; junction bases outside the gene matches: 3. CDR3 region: CASSLLSGGTDTQYF. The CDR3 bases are TGTGCCAGCAGCTTGTTGAGCGGGGGGACAGATACGCAGTATTTT.

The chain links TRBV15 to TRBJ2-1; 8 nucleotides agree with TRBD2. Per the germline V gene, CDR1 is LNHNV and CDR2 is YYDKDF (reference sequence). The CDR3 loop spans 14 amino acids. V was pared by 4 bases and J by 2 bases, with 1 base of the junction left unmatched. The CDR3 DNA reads TGTGCCACCAGCACAGCGGGGGCCTACAATGAGCAGTTCTTC. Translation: CATSTAGAYNEQFF. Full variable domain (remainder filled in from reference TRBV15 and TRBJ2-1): DAMVIQNPRYQVTQFGKPVTLSCSQTLNHNVMYWYQQKSSQAPKLLFHYYDKDFNNEADTPDNFQSRRPNTSFCFLDIRSPGLGDTAMYLCATSTAGAYNEQFFGPGTRLTVL.

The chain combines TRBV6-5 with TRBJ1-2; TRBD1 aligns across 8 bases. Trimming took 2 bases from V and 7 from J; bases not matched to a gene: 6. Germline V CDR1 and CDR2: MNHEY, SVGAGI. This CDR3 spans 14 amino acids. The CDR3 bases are TGTGCCAGCAGTTACGACAGGGGTCTCCGTGGCTACACCTTC. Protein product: CASSYDRGLRGYTF.

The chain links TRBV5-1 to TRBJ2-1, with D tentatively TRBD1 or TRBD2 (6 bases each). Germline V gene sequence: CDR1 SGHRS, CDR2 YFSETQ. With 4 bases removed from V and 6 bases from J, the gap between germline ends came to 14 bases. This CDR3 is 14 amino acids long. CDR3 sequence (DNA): TGCGCCAGCAGCGTGCTAGGAGGGGGCAATGAGCAGTTCTTC. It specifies CASSVLGGGNEQFF.

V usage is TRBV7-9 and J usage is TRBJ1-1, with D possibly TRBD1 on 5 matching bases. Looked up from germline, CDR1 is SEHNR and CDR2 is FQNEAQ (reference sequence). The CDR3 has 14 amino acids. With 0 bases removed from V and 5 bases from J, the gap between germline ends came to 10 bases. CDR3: CASSLAEGKTEAFF. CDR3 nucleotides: TGTGCCAGCAGCTTAGCAGAGGGGAAGACTGAAGCTTTCTTT.

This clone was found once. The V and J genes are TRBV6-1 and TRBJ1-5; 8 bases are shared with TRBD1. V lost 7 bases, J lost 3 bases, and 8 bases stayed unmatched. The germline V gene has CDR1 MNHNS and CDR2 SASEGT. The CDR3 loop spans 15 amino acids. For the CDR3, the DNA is TGTGCCAGCACAGACAGGGGCTCGGACAATCAGCCCCAGCATTTT. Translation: CASTDRGSDNQPQHF.

The CDR3 DNA is TGCGCCAGCAGCTTGGAGTTGAAGTCCTACAATGAGCAGTTCTTC. This gives the protein CASSLELKSYNEQFF. The V gene is TRBV5-1, the J gene TRBJ2-1; D is undetermined. The germline V gene has CDR1 SGHRS and CDR2 YFSETQ. Trimming stripped 0 bases from V and 1 base from J, with 8 bases between. CDR3 length: 15 residues.

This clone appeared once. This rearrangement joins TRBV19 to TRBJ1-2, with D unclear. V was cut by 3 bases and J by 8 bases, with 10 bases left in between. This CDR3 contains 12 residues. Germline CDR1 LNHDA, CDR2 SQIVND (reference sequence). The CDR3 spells CASSMLGRGYTF. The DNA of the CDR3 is TGTGCCAGTAGTATGCTTGGAAGAGGCTACACCTTC. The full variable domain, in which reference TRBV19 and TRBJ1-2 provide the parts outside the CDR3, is DGGITQSPKYLFRKEGQNVTLSCEQNLNHDAMYWYRQDPGQGLRLIYYSQIVNDFQKGDIAEGYSVSREKKESFPLTVTSAQKNPTAFYLCASSMLGRGYTFGSGTRLTVV.

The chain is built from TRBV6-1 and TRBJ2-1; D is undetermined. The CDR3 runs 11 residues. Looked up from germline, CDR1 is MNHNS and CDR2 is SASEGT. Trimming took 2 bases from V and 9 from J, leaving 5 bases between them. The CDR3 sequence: CASSELGEQFF. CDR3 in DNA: TGTGCCAGCAGTGAATTGGGTGAGCAGTTCTTC.